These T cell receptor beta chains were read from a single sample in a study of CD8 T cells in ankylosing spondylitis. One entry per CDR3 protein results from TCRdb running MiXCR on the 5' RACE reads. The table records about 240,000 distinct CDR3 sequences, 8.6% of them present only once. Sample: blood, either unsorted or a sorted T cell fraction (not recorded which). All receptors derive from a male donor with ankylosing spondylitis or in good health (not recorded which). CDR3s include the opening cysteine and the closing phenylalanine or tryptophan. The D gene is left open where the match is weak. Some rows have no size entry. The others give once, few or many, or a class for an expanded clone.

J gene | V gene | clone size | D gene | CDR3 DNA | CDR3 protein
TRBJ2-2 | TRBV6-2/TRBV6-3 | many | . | TGTGCCAGCAGTTACACCGACTCCACCGGGGAGCTGTTTTTT | CASSYTDSTGELFF
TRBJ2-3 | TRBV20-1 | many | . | TGCAGTGCTAGAGGAGAGGCACGGGACACAGATACGCAGTATTTT | CSARGEARDTDTQYF
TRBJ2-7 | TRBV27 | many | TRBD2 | TGTGCCAGCAGTTTATTCTACCAGACCGGGGGGTCCCACGAGCAGTACTTC | CASSLFYQTGGSHEQYF
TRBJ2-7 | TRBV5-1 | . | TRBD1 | TGCGCCAGCAGCTCGCCCCTTGGGACAGCAACCTACGAGCAGTACTTC | CASSSPLGTATYEQYF
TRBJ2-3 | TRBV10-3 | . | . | TGTGCCATCAGGGGGACAGATACGCAGTATTTT | CAIRGTDTQYF
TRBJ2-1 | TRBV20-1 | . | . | TGCAGTGCTAAGATCGGACACTCGAACAATGAGCAGTTCTTC | CSAKIGHSNNEQFF
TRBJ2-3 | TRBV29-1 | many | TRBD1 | TGCAGCGGCCGGGACAGTATGACAGATACGCAGTATTTT | CSGRDSMTDTQYF
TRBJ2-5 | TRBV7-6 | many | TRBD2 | TGTGCCAGCAGCCCCGGACTAGCGGGTTTCCAAGAGACCCAGTACTTC | CASSPGLAGFQETQYF
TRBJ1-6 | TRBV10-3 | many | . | TGTGCCATCAGTGAGTCCTGGGATTCACCCCTCCACTTT | CAISESWDSPLHF
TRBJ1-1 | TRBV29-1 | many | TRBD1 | TGCAGCGGGGGCCGGGACAGGTTATTGAACACTGAAGCTTTCTTT | CSGGRDRLLNTEAFF
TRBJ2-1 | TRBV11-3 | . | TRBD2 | TGTGCCAGCACGGGGACTAGCGGGGCCTACTCCTACAATGAGCAGTTCTTC | CASTGTSGAYSYNEQFF
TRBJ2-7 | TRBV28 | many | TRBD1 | TGTGCCAGCAGTTACGGGACAGGGGACTACGAGCAGTACTTC | CASSYGTGDYEQYF
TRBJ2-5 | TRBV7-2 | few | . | TGTGCCAGCAGATCAGGGAACCAAGAGACCCAGTACTTC | CASRSGNQETQYF
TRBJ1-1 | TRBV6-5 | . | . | TGTGCCAGCTGTTACTCGACCCAGGGATCGTACACTGAAGCTTTCTTT | CASCYSTQGSYTEAFF
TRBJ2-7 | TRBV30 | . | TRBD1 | TGTGCCTGGAGTGCCGGACAGGGAGGTTTCTACGAGCAGTACTTC | CAWSAGQGGFYEQYF
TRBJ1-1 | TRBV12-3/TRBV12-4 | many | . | TGTGCCAGCAGTCCGGACGGTCCGCAGCTTTTCTTT | CASSPDGPQLFF
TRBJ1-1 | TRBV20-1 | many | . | TGCAGTGTTTGCGACAGCAGTAACACTGAAGCTTTCTTT | CSVCDSSNTEAFF
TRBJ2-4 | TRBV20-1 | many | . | TGCAGTGCTAGAGATGCAACACCCAAAAGGGTAAACATTCAGTACTTC | CSARDATPKRVNIQYF
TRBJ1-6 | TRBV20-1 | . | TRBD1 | TGCAGTGCTCCAGGGGGCAGGAATGATTCACCCCTCCACTTT | CSAPGGRNDSPLHF
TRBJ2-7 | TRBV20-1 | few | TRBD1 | TGCAGTGCCCCACCACCCGGGACAGGGGCCTACGAGCAGTACTTC | CSAPPPGTGAYEQYF
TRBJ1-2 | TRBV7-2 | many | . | TGTGCCAGCAGCCTCCCTTGGGTTTTC | CASSLPWVF
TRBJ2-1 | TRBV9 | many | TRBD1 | TGTGCCAGCAGCGCCCCTTTACAGGGGGCGGGTTCCTACAATGAGCAGTTCTTC | CASSAPLQGAGSYNEQFF
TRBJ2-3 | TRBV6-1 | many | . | TGTGCCAGCAGTGAAAAGGGCTCCGGAGATACGCAGTATTTT | CASSEKGSGDTQYF
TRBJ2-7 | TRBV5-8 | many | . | TGTGCCAGCAGCCCACGGACGTTGACCTACGAGCAGTACTTC | CASSPRTLTYEQYF
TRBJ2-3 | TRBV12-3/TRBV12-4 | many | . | TGTGCCAGCACCCTCGAGGGGACAGATACGCAGTATTTT | CASTLEGTDTQYF
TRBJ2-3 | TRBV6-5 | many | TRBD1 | TGTGCCAGCAGTTACACGACAGGGGCTAGCACAGATACGCAGTATTTT | CASSYTTGASTDTQYF
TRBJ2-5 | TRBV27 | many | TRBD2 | TGTGCCAGCAGTTTATCCCTAGCGGGGGGCCCCTTGCCTAAGACCCAGTACTTC | CASSLSLAGGPLPKTQYF
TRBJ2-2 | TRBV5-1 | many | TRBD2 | TGCGCCAGCAGCGGGACTAGCGGGGGGCCTACGAACACCGGGGAGCTGTTTTTT | CASSGTSGGPTNTGELFF
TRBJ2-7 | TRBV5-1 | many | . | TGCGCCAGCAGCTTGAATGAACAGGGCCAGCAGTACTTC | CASSLNEQGQQYF
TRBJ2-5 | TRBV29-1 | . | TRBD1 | TGCAGCGGTGACAGGGGTCCAGAGACCCAGTACTTC | CSGDRGPETQYF
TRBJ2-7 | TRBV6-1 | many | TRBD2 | TGTGCCAGCATCAACTCGGGAGGTGTCGGGGAGCAGTACTTC | CASINSGGVGEQYF
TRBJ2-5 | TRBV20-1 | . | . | TGCAGTGTCCCCCGGGGCGGACAAGAGACCCAGTACTTC | CSVPRGGQETQYF
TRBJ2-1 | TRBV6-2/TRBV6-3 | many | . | TGTGCCAGCAGCTCAACAGCGGGCGGCGACTATGAGCAGTTCTTC | CASSSTAGGDYEQFF
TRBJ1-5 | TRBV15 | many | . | TGTGCCACCAGCATGCCGGGCGGTCAGCCCCAGCATTTT | CATSMPGGQPQHF
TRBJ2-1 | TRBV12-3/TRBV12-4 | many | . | TGTGCCAGCAGTTCCTTCAATGAGCAGTTCTTC | CASSSFNEQFF
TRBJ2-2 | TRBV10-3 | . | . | TGTGCCATCAGTGATGATCAGGTGAACACCGGGGAGCTGTTTTTT | CAISDDQVNTGELFF
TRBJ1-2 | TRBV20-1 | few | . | TGCAGTGCTAGAGCCCATATCACAGGGAACTATGGCTACACCTTC | CSARAHITGNYGYTF
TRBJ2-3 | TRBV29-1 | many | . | TGCAGCGTTGAAATGAGCACAGATACGCAGTATTTT | CSVEMSTDTQYF